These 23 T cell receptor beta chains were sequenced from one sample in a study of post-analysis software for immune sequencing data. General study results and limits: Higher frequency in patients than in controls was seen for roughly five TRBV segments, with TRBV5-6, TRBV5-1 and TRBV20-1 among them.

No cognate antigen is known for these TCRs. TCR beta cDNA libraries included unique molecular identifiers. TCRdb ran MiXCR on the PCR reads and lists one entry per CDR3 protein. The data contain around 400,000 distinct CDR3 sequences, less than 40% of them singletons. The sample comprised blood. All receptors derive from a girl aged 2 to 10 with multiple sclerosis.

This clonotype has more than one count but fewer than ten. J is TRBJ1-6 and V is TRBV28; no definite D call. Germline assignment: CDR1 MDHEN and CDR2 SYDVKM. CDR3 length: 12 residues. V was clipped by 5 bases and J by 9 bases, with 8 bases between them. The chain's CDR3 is CASSASISPLHF. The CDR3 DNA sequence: TGTGCCAGCAGTGCTTCTATTTCACCCCTCCACTTT.

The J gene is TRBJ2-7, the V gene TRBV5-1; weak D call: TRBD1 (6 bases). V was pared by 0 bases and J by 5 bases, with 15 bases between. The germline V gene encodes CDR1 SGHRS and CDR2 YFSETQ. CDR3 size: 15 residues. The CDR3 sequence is CASSLGTDFVHEQYF. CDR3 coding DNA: TGCGCCAGCAGCTTGGGGACAGATTTCGTCCACGAGCAGTACTTC.

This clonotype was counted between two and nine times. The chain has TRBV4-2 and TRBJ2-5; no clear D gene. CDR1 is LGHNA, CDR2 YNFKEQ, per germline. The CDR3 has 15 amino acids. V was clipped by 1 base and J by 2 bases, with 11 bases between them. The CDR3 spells CASSQAYTRQETQYF. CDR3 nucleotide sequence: TGTGCCAGCAGCCAAGCGTATACACGACAAGAGACCCAGTACTTC.

The CDR3 region is CASSLRGGTGYEQYF. The CDR3 bases are TGTGCCAGCAGCCTCCGGGGAGGGACGGGCTACGAGCAGTACTTC. The V call is TRBV7-3, the J call TRBJ2-4; 7 bases fit TRBD2. TRBJ2-7 matches the DNA end more closely, so the J call is doubtful. This CDR3 comprises 15 residues. CDR1 is SGHTA, CDR2 FQGTGA, per germline.

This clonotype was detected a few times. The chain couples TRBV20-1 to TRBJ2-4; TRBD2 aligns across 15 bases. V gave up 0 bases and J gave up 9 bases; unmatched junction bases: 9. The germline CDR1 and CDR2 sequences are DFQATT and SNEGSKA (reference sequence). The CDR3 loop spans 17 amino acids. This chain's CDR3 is CSARDRTSGRASAIQYF. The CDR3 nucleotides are TGCAGTGCTAGAGACAGGACTAGCGGGAGGGCCAGTGCCATTCAGTACTTC.

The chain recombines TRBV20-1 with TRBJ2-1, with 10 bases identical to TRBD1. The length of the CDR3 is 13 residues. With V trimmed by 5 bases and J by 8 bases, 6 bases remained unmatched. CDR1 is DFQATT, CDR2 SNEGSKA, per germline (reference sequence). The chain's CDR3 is CSAPGQGLHEQFF. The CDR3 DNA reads TGCAGTGCTCCGGGACAGGGGCTACATGAGCAGTTCTTC.

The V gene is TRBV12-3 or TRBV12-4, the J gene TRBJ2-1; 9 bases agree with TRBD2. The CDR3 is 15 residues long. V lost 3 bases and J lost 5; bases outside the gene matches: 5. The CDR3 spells CASSLFPSGNNEQFF. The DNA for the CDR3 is TGTGCCAGCAGTTTGTTCCCTAGCGGGAACAATGAGCAGTTCTTC.

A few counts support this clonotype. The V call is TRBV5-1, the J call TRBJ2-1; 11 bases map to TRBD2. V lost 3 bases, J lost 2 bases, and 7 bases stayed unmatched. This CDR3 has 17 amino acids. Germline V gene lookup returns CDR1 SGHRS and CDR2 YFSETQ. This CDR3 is CASSSRLAGTPYNEQFF. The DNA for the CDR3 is TGCGCCAGCAGCTCAAGACTAGCGGGAACGCCCTACAATGAGCAGTTCTTC.

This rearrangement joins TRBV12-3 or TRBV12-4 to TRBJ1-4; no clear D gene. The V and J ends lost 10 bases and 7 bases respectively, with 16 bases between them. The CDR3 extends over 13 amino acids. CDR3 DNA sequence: TGTGCCATCTCGGGCCCATTGGGTGAAAAACTGTTTTTT. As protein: CAISGPLGEKLFF.

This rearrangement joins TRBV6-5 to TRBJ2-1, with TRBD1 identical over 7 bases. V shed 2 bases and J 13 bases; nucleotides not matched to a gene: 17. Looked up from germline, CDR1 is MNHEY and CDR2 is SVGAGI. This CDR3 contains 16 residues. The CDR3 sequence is CASSYVSAGDRETQFF. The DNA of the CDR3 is TGTGCCAGCAGTTACGTTTCGGCAGGGGACAGAGAGACCCAGTTCTTC.

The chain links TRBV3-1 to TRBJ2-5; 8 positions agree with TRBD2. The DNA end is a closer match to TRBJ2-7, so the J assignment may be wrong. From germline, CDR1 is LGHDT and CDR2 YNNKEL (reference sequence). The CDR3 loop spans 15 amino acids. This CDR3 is CASSQYTSGLYEQYF. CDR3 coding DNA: TGTGCCAGCAGCCAATATACTAGCGGACTCTACGAGCAGTACTTC.

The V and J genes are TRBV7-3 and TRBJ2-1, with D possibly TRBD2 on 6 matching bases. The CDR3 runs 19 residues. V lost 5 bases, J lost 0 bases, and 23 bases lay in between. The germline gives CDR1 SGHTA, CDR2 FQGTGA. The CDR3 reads CASSRTPLTSYRSYNEQFF. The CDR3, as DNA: TGTGCCAGCAGCCGTACACCGCTTACTAGCTATCGCTCCTACAATGAGCAGTTCTTC.

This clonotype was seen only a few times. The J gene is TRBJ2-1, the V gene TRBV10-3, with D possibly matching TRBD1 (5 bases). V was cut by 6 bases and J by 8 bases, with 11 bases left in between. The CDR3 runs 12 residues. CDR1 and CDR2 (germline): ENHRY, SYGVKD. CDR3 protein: CAIRTIQDEQFF. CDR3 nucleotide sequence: TGTGCCATCAGGACCATACAGGATGAGCAGTTCTTC.

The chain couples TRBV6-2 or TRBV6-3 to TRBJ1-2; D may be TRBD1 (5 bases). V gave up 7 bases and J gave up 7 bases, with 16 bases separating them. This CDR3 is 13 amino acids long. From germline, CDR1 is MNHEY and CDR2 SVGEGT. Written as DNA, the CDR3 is TGTGCCAGCACCCTCTCGGGGGTAGGTGGCTACACCTTC. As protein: CASTLSGVGGYTF.

CDR3 DNA sequence: TGTGCCAGCAGCGTGGGACCGCAATATAATTCACCCCTCCACTTT. Protein: CASSVGPQYNSPLHF. The rearrangement uses TRBV5-6 and TRBJ1-6, with D perhaps matching TRBD1 (5 bases). V gave up 4 bases and J gave up 4 bases, with 12 bases separating them. CDR3 length: 15 amino acids. Germline loops: CDR1 SGHDT, CDR2 YYEEEE.

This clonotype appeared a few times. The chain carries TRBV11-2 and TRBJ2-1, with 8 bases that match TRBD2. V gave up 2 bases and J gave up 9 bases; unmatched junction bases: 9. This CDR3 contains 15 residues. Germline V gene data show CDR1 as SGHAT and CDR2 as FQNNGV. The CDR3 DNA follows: TGTGCCAGCAGCTTATCGTCGCGGGGGGAGGGTGAGCAGTTCTTC. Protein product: CASSLSSRGEGEQFF. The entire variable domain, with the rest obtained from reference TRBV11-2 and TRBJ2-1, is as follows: EAGVAQSPRYKIIEKRQSVAFWCNPISGHATLYWYQQILGQGPKLLIQFQNNGVVDDSQLPKDRFSAERLKGVDSTLKIQPAKLEDSAVYLCASSLSSRGEGEQFFGPGTRLTVL.

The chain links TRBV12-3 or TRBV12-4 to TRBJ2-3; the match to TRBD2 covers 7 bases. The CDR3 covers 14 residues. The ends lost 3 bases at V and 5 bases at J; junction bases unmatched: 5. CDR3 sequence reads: CASSFGRELDTQYF. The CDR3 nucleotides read TGTGCCAGCAGTTTCGGGCGGGAGTTAGATACGCAGTATTTT.

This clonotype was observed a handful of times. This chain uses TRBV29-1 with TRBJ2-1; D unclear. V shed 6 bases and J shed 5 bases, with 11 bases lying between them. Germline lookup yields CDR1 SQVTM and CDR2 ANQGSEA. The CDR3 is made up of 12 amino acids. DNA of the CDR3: TGCAGCGTCGACCCGTCAAACAATGAGCAGTTCTTC. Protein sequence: CSVDPSNNEQFF.

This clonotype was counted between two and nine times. The CDR3 DNA sequence: TGTGCCAGCAGTGAATACGGCCAGTCTCGTGAAAAACTGTTTTTT. It specifies CASSEYGQSREKLFF. The chain couples TRBV2 to TRBJ1-4; D is ambiguous. Germline lookup yields CDR1 SNHLY and CDR2 FYNNEI. The CDR3 length is 15 residues. The V and J ends lost 2 bases and 7 bases respectively, with 14 bases between them.

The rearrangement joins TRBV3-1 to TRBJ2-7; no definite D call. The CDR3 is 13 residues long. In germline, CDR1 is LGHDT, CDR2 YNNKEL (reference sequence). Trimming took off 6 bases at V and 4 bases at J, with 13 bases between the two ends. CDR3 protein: CASSDETTYEQYF. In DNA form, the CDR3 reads TGTGCCAGCAGTGACGAGACAACTTACGAGCAGTACTTC.

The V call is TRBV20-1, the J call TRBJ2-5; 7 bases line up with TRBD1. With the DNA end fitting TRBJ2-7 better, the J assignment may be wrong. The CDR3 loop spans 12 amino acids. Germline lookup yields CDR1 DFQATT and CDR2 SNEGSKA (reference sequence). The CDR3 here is CSADRVDYEQYF. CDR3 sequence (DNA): TGCAGCGCAGACAGGGTGGACTACGAGCAGTACTTC.

The DNA for the CDR3 is TGCGCCAGCAGCTTGGTAGGTAGCGGGAGCTCCGGGAAGCAGTACTTC. Translation: CASSLVGSGSSGKQYF. The chain is built from TRBV5-1 and TRBJ2-4, with 9 bases that match TRBD2. CDR3 length: 16 amino acids. The trim removed 0 bases at V and 13 bases at J, leaving 14 bases unmatched. CDR1 and CDR2 (germline): SGHRS, YFSETQ.

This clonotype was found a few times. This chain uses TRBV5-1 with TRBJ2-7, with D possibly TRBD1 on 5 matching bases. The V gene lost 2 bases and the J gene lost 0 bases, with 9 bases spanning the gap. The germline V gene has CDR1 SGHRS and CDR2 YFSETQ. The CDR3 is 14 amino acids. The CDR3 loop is CASSFQGISYEQYF. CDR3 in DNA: TGCGCCAGCAGCTTCCAGGGAATCTCCTACGAGCAGTACTTC.